This T cell receptor (beta chain) was documented in a study of cytotoxic CD8 clonotypes in ibrutinib-treated CLL. J was trimmed by 2 bases and V by 5 bases; bases with no gene match: 8. Germline lookup yields CDR1 SGHRS and CDR2 YFSETQ. This CDR3 has 15 amino acids. The assay was immunoSEQ multiplex PCR, and TCRdb's table has in-frame clones only and misses some. There are more than 200,000 clones in the sample; 70% occur only once, and over 15% lies in the top ten. This clone occurred once. This specimen consisted of PBMCs, obtained after 24 months of ibrutinib treatment. This sequence joins TRBV5-1 and TRBJ2-5; 8 nucleotides agree with TRBD1. The TCR comes from a human donor with chronic lymphocytic leukemia. DNA for the CDR3: TGCGCCAGCAGACCCGGACAGGGCCAACAAGAGACCCAGTACTTC. This codes for CASRPGQGQQETQYF.